The rows below give T cell receptor beta chains drawn from one sample of a study of T cell responses to AZD1222 COVID-19 vaccine. Sequencing used immunoSEQ multiplex PCR; TCRdb keeps in-frame clones, though not all of them. This table has approximately 150,000 clones, around 89% appearing once. The specimen comprised peripheral blood, sampled 28 days after the second AZD1222 dose. These receptors were collected from an adult who received the AZD1222 COVID-19 vaccine. The CDR3 runs from the conserved cysteine through the conserved F or W. Each record gives: D gene, J gene, clone size, V gene, CDR3 protein, CDR3 DNA. The D gene is left open where the match is weak. Clone size is not always given. Where it is, it says once, few, many or a class for expanded clones.

- | TRBJ1-1 | - | TRBV6-5 | CASTPRALRWTEAFF | TGTGCCAGCACCCCTAGGGCCCTGCGATGGACTGAAGCTTTCTTT
TRBD1 | TRBJ2-3 | once | TRBV19 | CASSPQTGGTQYF | TGTGCCAGTAGTCCACAAACAGGGGGAACGCAGTATTTT
- | TRBJ2-3 | - | TRBV10-1 | CASSEGTAGPDTQYF | TGCGCCAGCTCGGAGGGTACAGCCGGGCCAGATACGCAGTATTTT
TRBD1 | TRBJ1-1 | few | TRBV6-5 | CASKSGTVNTEAFF | TGTGCCAGCAAGTCTGGGACAGTGAACACTGAAGCTTTCTTT
- | TRBJ1-5 | - | TRBV12-3/TRBV12-4 | CASSLPSQPQHF | TGTGCCAGCAGTTTACCGAGTCAGCCCCAGCATTTT
- | TRBJ1-2 | once | TRBV28 | CASSLSDSGSYGYTF | TGTGCCAGCAGTTTATCGGATTCAGGAAGCTATGGCTACACCTTC
- | TRBJ1-1 | - | TRBV6-5 | CASSSPALTTEAFF | TGTGCCAGCAGTTCTCCCGCCCTGACCACTGAAGCTTTCTTT
- | TRBJ2-7 | once | TRBV30 | CAWTPRSHEQYF | TGTGCCTGGACCCCCCGAAGCCACGAGCAGTACTTC
TRBD1 | TRBJ1-3 | - | TRBV25-1 | CASSPQGARGNTIYF | TGTGCCAGCAGTCCTCAGGGGGCGCGTGGAAACACCATATATTTT
- | TRBJ1-2 | once | TRBV3-1/TRBV3-2 | CASGWSRQINYGYTF | TGTGCCAGCGGCTGGAGTCGACAAATAAACTATGGCTACACCTTC
- | TRBJ1-2 | - | TRBV3-1/TRBV3-2 | CASSPGRIYGYTF | TGTGCCAGCAGCCCGGGACGGATCTATGGCTACACCTTC
- | TRBJ2-5 | - | TRBV7-2 | CASSLVPSPDQETQYF | TGTGCCAGCAGCTTAGTTCCTAGCCCAGACCAAGAGACCCAGTACTTC
TRBD1 | TRBJ1-1 | - | TRBV5-1 | CASARGTANTEAFF | TGCGCCAGTGCTCGCGGGACAGCCAACACTGAAGCTTTCTTT
TRBD1 | TRBJ1-3 | - | TRBV5-4 | CASSRTGTGNTIYF | TGTGCCAGCAGCCGGACAGGGACTGGAAACACCATATATTTT
- | TRBJ2-4 | - | TRBV27 | CASSFTGYAKNIQYF | TGTGCCAGCAGTTTTACAGGCTACGCCAAAAACATTCAGTACTTC
- | TRBJ2-5 | - | TRBV7-2 | CASSLVVIQETQYF | TGTGCCAGCAGCTTGGTGGTCATCCAAGAGACCCAGTACTTC
TRBD1 | TRBJ2-5 | once | TRBV2 | CASSGTGEETQYF | TGTGCCAGCAGTGGAACAGGGGAAGAGACCCAGTACTTC
- | TRBJ2-2 | once | TRBV10-1 | CASSAGVGELFF | TGCGCCAGCAGTGCGGGCGTCGGGGAGCTGTTTTTT
TRBD1 | TRBJ2-2 | once | TRBV19 | CASKQQGPGELFF | TGTGCCAGTAAACAACAGGGGCCCGGGGAGCTGTTTTTT
TRBD1 | TRBJ1-3 | - | TRBV7-9 | CASSFRDRPDTIYF | TGTGCCAGCAGCTTCCGGGACAGGCCTGACACCATATATTTT
- | TRBJ1-5 | - | TRBV6-2/TRBV6-3 | CASSYWFNQPQHF | TGTGCCAGCAGTTACTGGTTTAATCAGCCCCAGCATTTT
- | TRBJ1-6 | - | TRBV14 | CASSQAVSSYNSPLHF | TGTGCCAGCAGCCAAGCAGTCAGCTCCTATAATTCACCCCTCCACTTT
- | TRBJ2-1 | - | TRBV15 | CATSRVGDEQFF | TGTGCCACCAGCAGAGTCGGGGATGAGCAGTTCTTC
- | TRBJ1-2 | - | TRBV19 | CASSIQTLGNYGYTF | TGTGCCAGTAGTATTCAGACACTTGGGAACTATGGCTACACCTTC
- | TRBJ1-4 | - | TRBV19 | CASEPGHSNEKLFF | TGTGCCAGTGAGCCGGGACACTCTAATGAAAAACTGTTTTTT
- | TRBJ1-1 | - | TRBV18 | CASSYSGGDTEAFF | TGTGCCAGCTCATATTCGGGAGGTGACACTGAAGCTTTCTTT
TRBD1 | TRBJ1-1 | - | TRBV15 | CATSRDRDRRDTEAFF | TGTGCCACCAGCAGAGATAGGGACAGGAGGGACACTGAAGCTTTCTTT
- | TRBJ2-2 | - | TRBV2 | CASSFTSLGTGELFF | TGTGCCAGCAGTTTCACTAGTCTCGGGACCGGGGAGCTGTTTTTT
- | TRBJ2-5 | - | TRBV19 | CASSIQAGPGTQYF | TGTGCCAGTAGTATTCAGGCAGGTCCAGGGACCCAGTACTTC
TRBD1 | TRBJ2-4 | - | TRBV6-1 | CASSEARDRKVQYF | TGTGCCAGCAGTGAAGCCCGGGACAGAAAAGTTCAGTACTTC
- | TRBJ1-5 | - | TRBV6-5 | CASSSNSLNQPQHF | TGTGCCAGCAGTTCGAACAGCTTAAATCAGCCCCAGCATTTT
- | TRBJ2-3 | - | TRBV10-3 | CAISGGVEQYF | TGTGCCATCAGTGGGGGGGTGGAGCAGTATTTT
- | TRBJ1-3 | - | TRBV4-1 | CASSQSGSYSGNTIYF | TGCGCCAGCAGCCAATCAGGGAGCTACTCTGGAAACACCATATATTTT